Following are 9 T cell receptor beta chains from one sample sequenced in a study of T cell clones after liver transplantation. Clones were sequenced by immunoSEQ multiplex PCR, and TCRdb holds only the in-frame ones, with some missing. The sample holds tens of thousands of clones, roughly 70% seen once. The sample here was CD4+ T cells from blood, taken at the 22-month timepoint. The source is a human patient who received a liver transplant. The T cells may partly be graft donor cells.

V and J are TRBV19 and TRBJ1-5; the match to TRBD1 covers 11 bases. The CDR3 spans 15 residues. Germline CDR1 is LNHDA and CDR2 is SQIVND (reference sequence). The V and J ends lost 3 bases and 4 bases, in that order; junction bases with no gene match: 2. The CDR3 region is CASSIGTGGNQPQHF. DNA of the CDR3: TGTGCCAGTAGTATTGGGACAGGGGGGAATCAGCCCCAGCATTTT.

The chain couples TRBV10-1 to TRBJ2-5, with TRBD2 identical over 9 bases. Germline V gives CDR1 WNHNN, CDR2 SYGVQD (reference sequence). CDR3 size: 15 residues. Unmatched junction bases numbered 10, after V lost 4 bases and J lost 7 bases. The CDR3 bases are TGCGCCAGCAGTGTTAAGCGGGGGGACAAGTGGACCCAGTACTTC. Protein product: CASSVKRGDKWTQYF.

This clone showed up just a few times. The chain combines TRBV10-1 with TRBJ2-1, with 9 bases lining up with TRBD2. J was trimmed by 4 bases and V by 0 bases; bases with no gene match: 10. This CDR3 is 18 amino acids long. In germline, CDR1 is WNHNN, CDR2 SYGVQD (reference sequence). The CDR3: CASSESIQRGVLYNEQFF. The CDR3 DNA is TGCGCCAGCAGTGAGTCGATCCAGCGGGGGGTACTTTACAATGAGCAGTTCTTC.

The V gene is TRBV30, the J gene TRBJ1-3; unclear D gene. Trimming removed 1 base at V and 0 bases at J, with 7 bases between. Germline V CDR1 and CDR2: GTSNPN, SVGIG (reference sequence). The CDR3 runs to 14 residues. The CDR3 DNA is TGTGCCTGGAGTGCACGGAGCTCTGGAAACACCATATATTTT. It translates to CAWSARSSGNTIYF. Complete variable domain (other parts from reference TRBV30 and TRBJ1-3): SQTIHQWPATLVQPVGSPLSLECTVEGTSNPNLYWYRQAAGRGLQLLFYSVGIGQISSEVPQNLSASRPQDRQFILSSKKLLLSDSGFYLCAWSARSSGNTIYFGEGSWLTVV.

The rearrangement uses TRBV5-1 and TRBJ1-4; 9 bases map to TRBD1. V lost 4 bases, J lost 8 bases, and 6 bases stayed unmatched. CDR1 is SGHRS and CDR2 is YFSETQ in the germline V gene. This CDR3 has 14 amino acids. The CDR3 is CASSPGQGGEKLFF. CDR3 DNA sequence: TGCGCCAGCAGCCCGGGACAGGGAGGGGAAAAACTGTTTTTT. The full variable domain, in which reference TRBV5-1 and TRBJ1-4 provide the parts outside the CDR3, is KAGVTQTPRYLIKTRGQQVTLSCSPISGHRSVSWYQQTPGQGLQFLFEYFSETQRNKGNFPGRFSGRQFSNSRSEMNVSTLELGDSALYLCASSPGQGGEKLFFGSGTQLSVL.

V usage is TRBV14 and J usage is TRBJ2-5; 7 bases agree with TRBD2. Germline values: CDR1 SGHDN, CDR2 FVKESK. Trimming took 8 bases from V and 4 from J; bases not matched to a gene: 25. The CDR3 is 19 amino acids. CDR3 DNA: TGTGCCAGCCCCCAACCCCCCCCTGCGCGGCGGGGGAGATTAGAGACCCAGTACTTC. Residues: CASPQPPPARRGRLETQYF.

This clone was counted a single time. The V and J genes are TRBV7-8 and TRBJ2-6; D call uncertain. Trimming took off 5 bases at V and 2 bases at J, with 22 bases between the two ends. The germline V gene encodes CDR1 SGHVS and CDR2 FQNEAQ. There are 19 residues in the CDR3. This CDR3 is CASSPILQLGKAGANVLTF. Written as DNA, the CDR3 is TGTGCCAGCAGCCCCATACTCCAATTGGGGAAAGCTGGGGCCAACGTCCTGACTTTC. Full variable domain (missing parts from reference TRBV7-8 and TRBJ2-6): GAGVSQSPRYKVAKRGQDVALRCDPISGHVSLFWYQQALGQGPEFLTYFQNEAQLDKSGLPSDRFFAERPEGSVSTLKIQRTQQEDSAVYLCASSPILQLGKAGANVLTFGAGSRLTVL.

V and J are TRBV28 and TRBJ1-2; TRBD1 is a possible D gene (6 bases). V gave up 6 bases and J gave up 2 bases, with 13 bases separating them. The CDR3 is made up of 14 amino acids. The germline CDR1 and CDR2 sequences are MDHEN and SYDVKM. CDR3 region: CASRGAGSNYGYTF. CDR3 DNA: TGTGCCAGCAGGGGGGCAGGGTCAAACTATGGCTACACCTTC.

In this sample, this clone turned up a few times. This sequence joins TRBV9 and TRBJ1-3; no clear D. This CDR3 region has 12 residues. Deletions cut 1 base from V and 3 bases from J, with 2 bases between. Germline V gene lookup returns CDR1 SGDLS and CDR2 YYNGEE. The CDR3 DNA sequence: TGTGCCAGCAGCGTAAATGGAAACACCATATATTTT. Its protein is CASSVNGNTIYF.